This TCR beta chain came from a study of radiation and T cells in renal cell carcinoma. The CDR3 is 15 amino acids. CDR1 MNHEY and CDR2 SMNVEV come from the germline V gene (reference sequence). Between the trimmed V and J ends, which lost 5 bases and 1 base, there was a span of 14 bases. Time point: blood 4 weeks post-SBRT, at nephrectomy. The treatment denotes: 15 Gy SBRT to primary tumor, nephrectomy 4 weeks later. Nephrectomy followed 15 Gy stereotactic body radiation by 4 weeks. Serial blood draws occurred at baseline and 2 and 4 weeks post-SBRT. Assay: immunoSEQ multiplex PCR; the TCRdb copy retains only in-frame clones and omits some. The repertoire holds 130,000 to 150,000 clones, with around 88% as singletons.

The TCR sequence derives from a woman aged 45 to 65 with renal cell carcinoma. The chain couples TRBV27 to TRBJ1-1; no firm D call. This sample comprised blood, obtained from a patient whose treatment included radiotherapy and nephrectomy. The CDR3 region is CASSVLWGKNTEAFF. CDR3 bases: TGTGCCAGCAGTGTATTGTGGGGAAAGAACACTGAAGCTTTCTTT.